This T cell receptor beta chain originates from a study of T cells in localized non-small cell lung cancer (dated by TCRdb to the early 2020s). In terms of the full investigation: The study examined T cell repertoires in approximately 240 patients with early-stage NSCLC and compared tumors with uninvolved tumor-adjacent lungs. All 240 or so NSCLC patients in the cohort were treatment-naive and had localized lung tumors that were resected. NSCLC patients had a mean age of approximately 66 years, and about 140 were male and over 85 female.

This clone was observed a few times. It has no known antigen specificity. Base qualities were left out, and no much larger clone turns up one base away. Study-level results and caveats: Because the study design was exploratory, TCR variables were selected using unadjusted p-values without false-discovery rate correction. Longer overall survival was associated with higher blood T cell density, whereas shorter survival was associated with higher adjacent-lung clonality. Of the top 100 tumor clones, a median of 57 were detected in paired uninvolved adjacent lung; 28 were also among that lung's top 100. Because multi-region tumor sequencing was not done, intratumor heterogeneity could not be ruled out. The highest T cell clonality was observed in uninvolved tumor-adjacent lung, where clonality exceeded that of tumor, suggesting that antigenic responses were more focused in uninvolved tumor-adjacent lung.

The CDR3 runs 12 amino acids, cysteine and phenylalanine included. Here the CDR3 DNA is all that survives: 36 bases in frame from base 1. As encoded in the germline V gene, CDR1 is SQVTM while CDR2 is ANQGSEA. The V and J ends are trimmed by 6 bases and 2 bases, leaving 8 bases between them. The immunoSEQ Assay was used to sequence TCR beta CDR3 regions from DNA. The original methods were these. To compute T cell density, TCR beta template counts were normalized to usable DNA, which was estimated by amplifying housekeeping genes. The preseqR package was used to estimate richness by extrapolating to 400,000 templates for PBMC samples and to 120,000 templates for tissue samples. Clonality was defined by subtracting Pielou's evenness from one. To identify tissue-enriched TCRs, differential abundance testing was run on productive amino-acid clonotypes with a minimum total count of 5 and an alpha of 0.1. Repertoire overlap between compartments was quantified with the Jaccard Index and Morisita Overlap Index. TCR beta CDR3s were clustered by GLIPH together with public tetramer-defined viral CDR3s, and at least three viral sequences plus V-gene enrichment were required for viral motifs. Imported from immuneACCESS, the table was reduced by TCRdb to in-frame sequences with V and J called. These copies leave out some clones; in studies compared against another copy, an unresolved V gene accounts for under half, and the cause of the remainder is not known. D and trimming come from the DNA, and the V and J calls and clone size come from that table. The sample has around 1,600 clones on record, around a third of them singletons. Roughly 7.1% of the sample belongs to the ten largest clones.

At diagnosis, peripheral blood, uninvolved tumor-adjacent lung and tumor were collected and were preserved as a mix of fresh-frozen and FFPE material. This specimen was lung tumor tissue, taken before any cancer treatment. The source of this sequence is a female donor aged 60 or older with stage I lung adenocarcinoma. The chain links TRBV29-1 with TRBJ1-5; no D gene can be assigned with confidence. The CDR3 protein: CSVSRGNQPQHF. The nucleotide sequence is given as TGCAGCGTCTCTCGGGGCAATCAGCCCCAGCATTTT.